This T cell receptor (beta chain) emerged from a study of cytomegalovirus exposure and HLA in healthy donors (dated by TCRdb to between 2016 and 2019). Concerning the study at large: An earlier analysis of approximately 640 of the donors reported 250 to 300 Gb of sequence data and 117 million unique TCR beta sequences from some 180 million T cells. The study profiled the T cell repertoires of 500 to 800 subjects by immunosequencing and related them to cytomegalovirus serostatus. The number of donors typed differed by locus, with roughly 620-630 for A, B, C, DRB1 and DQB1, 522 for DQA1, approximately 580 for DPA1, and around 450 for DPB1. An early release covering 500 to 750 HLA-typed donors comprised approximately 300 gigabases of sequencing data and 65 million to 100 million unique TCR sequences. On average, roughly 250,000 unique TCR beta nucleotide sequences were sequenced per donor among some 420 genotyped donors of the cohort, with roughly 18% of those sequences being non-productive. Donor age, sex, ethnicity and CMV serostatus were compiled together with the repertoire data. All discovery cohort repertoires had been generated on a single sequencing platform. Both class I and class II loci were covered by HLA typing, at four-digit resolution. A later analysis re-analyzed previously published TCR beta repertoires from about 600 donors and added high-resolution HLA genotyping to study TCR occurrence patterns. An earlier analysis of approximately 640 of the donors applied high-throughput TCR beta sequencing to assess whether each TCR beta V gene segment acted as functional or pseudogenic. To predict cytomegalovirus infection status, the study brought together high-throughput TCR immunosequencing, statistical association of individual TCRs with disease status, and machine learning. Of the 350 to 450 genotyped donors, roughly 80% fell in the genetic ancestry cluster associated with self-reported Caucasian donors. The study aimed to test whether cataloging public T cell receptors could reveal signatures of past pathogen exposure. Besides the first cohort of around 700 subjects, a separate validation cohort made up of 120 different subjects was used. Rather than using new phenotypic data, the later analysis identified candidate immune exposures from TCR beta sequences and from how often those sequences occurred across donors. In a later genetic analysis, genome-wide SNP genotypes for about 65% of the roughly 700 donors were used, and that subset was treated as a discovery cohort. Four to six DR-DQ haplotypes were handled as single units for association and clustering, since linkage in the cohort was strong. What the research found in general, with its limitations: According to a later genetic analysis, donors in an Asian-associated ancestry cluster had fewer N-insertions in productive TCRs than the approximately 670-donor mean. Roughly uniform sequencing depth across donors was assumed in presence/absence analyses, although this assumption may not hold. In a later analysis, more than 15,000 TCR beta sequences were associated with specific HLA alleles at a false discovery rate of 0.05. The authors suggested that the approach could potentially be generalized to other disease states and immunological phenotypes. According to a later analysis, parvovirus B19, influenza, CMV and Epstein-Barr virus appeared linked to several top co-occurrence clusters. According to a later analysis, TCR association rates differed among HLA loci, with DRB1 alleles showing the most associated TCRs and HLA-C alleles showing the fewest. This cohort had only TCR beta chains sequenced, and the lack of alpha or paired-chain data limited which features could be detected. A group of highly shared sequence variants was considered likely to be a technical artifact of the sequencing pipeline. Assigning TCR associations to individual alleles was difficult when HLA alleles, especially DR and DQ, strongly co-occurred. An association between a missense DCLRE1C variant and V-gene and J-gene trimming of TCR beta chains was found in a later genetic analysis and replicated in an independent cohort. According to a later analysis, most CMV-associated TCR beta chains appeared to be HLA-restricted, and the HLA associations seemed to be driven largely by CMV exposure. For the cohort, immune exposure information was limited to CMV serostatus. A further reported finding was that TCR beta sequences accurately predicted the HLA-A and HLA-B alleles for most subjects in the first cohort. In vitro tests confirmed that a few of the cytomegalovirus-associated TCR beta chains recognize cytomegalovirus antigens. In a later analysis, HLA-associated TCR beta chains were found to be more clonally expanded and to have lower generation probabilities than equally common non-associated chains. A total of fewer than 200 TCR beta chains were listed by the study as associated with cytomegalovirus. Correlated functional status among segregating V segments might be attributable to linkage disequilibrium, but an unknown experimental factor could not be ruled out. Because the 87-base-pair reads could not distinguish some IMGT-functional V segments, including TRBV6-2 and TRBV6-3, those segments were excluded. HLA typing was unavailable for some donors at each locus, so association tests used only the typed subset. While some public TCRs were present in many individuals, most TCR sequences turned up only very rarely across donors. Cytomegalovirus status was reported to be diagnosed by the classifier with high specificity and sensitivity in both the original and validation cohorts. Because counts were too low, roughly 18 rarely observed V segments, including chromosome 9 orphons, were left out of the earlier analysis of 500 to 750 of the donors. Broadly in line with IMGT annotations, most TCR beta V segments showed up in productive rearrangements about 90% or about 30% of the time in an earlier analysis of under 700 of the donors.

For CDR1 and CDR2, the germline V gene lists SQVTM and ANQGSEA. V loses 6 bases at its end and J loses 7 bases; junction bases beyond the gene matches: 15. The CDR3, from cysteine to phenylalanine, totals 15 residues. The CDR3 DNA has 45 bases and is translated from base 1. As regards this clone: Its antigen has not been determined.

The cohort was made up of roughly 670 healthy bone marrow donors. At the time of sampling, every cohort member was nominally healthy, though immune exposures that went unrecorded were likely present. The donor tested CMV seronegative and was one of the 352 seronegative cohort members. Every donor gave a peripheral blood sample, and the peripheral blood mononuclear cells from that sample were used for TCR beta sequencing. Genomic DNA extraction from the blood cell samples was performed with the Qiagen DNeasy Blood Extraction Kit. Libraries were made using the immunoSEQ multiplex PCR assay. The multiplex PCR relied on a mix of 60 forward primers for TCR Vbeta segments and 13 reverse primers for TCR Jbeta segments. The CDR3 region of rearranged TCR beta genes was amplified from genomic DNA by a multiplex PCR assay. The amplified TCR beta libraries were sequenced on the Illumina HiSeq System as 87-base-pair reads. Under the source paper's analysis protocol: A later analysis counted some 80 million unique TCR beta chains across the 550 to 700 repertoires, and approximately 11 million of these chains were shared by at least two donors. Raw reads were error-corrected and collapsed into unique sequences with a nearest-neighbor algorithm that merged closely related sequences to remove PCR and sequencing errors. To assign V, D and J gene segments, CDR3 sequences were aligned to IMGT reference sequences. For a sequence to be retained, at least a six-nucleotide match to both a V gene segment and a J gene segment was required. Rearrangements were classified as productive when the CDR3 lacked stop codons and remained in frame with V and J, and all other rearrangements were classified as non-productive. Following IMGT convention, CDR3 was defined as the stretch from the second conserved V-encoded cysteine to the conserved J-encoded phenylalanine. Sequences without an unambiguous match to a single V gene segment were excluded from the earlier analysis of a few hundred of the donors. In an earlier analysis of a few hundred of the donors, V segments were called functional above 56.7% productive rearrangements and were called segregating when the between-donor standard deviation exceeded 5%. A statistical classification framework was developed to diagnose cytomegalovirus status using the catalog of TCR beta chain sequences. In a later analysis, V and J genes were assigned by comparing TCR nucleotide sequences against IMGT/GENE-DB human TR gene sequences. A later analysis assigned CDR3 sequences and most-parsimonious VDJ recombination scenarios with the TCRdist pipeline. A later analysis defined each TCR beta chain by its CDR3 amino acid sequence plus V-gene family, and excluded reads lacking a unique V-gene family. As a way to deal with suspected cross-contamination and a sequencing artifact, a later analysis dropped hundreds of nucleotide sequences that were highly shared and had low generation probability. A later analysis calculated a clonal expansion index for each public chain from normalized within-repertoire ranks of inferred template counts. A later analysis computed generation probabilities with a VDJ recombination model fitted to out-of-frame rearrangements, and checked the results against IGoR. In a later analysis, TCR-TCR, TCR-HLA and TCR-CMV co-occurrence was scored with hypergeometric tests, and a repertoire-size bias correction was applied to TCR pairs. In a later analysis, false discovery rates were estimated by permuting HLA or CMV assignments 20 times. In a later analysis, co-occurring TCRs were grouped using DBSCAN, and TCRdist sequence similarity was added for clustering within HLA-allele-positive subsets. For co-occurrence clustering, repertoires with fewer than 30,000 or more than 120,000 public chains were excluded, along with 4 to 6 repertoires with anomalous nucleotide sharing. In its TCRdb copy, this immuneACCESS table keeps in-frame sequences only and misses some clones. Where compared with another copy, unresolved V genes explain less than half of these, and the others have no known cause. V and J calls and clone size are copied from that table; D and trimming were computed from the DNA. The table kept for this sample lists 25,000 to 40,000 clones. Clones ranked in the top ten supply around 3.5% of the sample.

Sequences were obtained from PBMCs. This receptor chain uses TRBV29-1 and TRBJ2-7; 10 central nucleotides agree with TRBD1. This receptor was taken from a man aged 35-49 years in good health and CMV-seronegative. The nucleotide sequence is TGCAGCGTAGGAAGGGGGACAGGGGATGCTGGAGAGCAGTACTTC. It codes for CSVGRGTGDAGEQYF.